What follows are 10 T cell receptor beta chains derived from one specimen sequenced in a study of T cells in Graves' hyperthyroidism and ophthalmopathy. The source material, RNA transcripts, was used to amplify TCR beta CDR3 regions. The TCR CDR3 first-round RT-PCR relied on the HTBI primer set. TCRdb re-called the multiplex PCR reads through MiXCR, storing one row per CDR3 protein. The sample shows around 620,000 distinct CDR3 sequences, about half of them seen only once. The sample was peripheral blood or thyroid tissue (not recorded which). The origin of the receptors is an adult woman with Graves' disease, either hyperthyroidism or ophthalmopathy (not recorded which).

This clonotype was recorded many times. The chain employs TRBV7-2 and TRBJ2-7; 9 nucleotides agree with TRBD2. J gave up 2 bases and V 2 bases, and 10 bases lay outside the gene matches. The CDR3 contains 17 residues. Germline V gives CDR1 SGHTA, CDR2 FQGNSA. CDR3 in DNA: TGTGCCAGCAGCTTATGGGTAGCGGGAGACGATACCTACGAGCAGTACTTC. Translating gives CASSLWVAGDDTYEQYF.

This chain uses TRBV7-2 with TRBJ2-7; maybe TRBD2 (6 bases). The CDR3 loop spans 16 amino acids. With 5 bases removed from V and 5 bases from J, the gap between germline ends came to 22 bases. Looked up from germline, CDR1 is SGHTA and CDR2 is FQGNSA. This CDR3 reads CASSLTTGVIPDEQYF. In DNA form, the CDR3 reads TGTGCCAGCAGCCTTACGACGGGAGTAATCCCCGACGAGCAGTACTTC.

This clonotype was recorded many times. V usage is TRBV11-2 and J usage is TRBJ1-2; no reliable D call. This CDR3 spans 12 amino acids. Germline CDR1 and CDR2: SGHAT and FQNNGV. V shed 0 bases and J shed 7 bases, with 6 bases lying between them. CDR3 amino acids: CASSLERGGYTF. The CDR3 DNA reads as TGTGCCAGCAGCTTAGAGAGAGGTGGCTACACCTTC.

The CDR3 here is CSSLVPVYGYTF. The CDR3 DNA is TGCAGCAGCTTAGTACCCGTCTATGGCTACACCTTC. The chain has TRBV29-1 and TRBJ1-2, with no clear D. The germline V gene has CDR1 SQVTM and CDR2 ANQGSEA. The CDR3 consists of 12 residues. V lost 8 bases, J lost 4 bases, and 14 bases lay in between. Based on the CDR3 plus reference TRBV29-1 and TRBJ1-2, the full variable domain is SAVISQKPSRDICQRGTSLTIQCQVDSQVTMMFWYRQQPGQSLTLIATANQGSEATYESGFVIDKFPISRPNLTFSTLTVSNMSPEDSSIYLCSSLVPVYGYTFGSGTRLTVV.

The rearrangement joins TRBV5-6 to TRBJ2-2, with D uncertain. V lost 2 bases, J lost 6 bases, and 11 bases lay in between. Germline V lookup: CDR1 SGHDT, CDR2 YYEEEE. This CDR3 is 14 amino acids long. CDR3 nucleotides: TGTGCCAGCAGCTTCGTCTCTCTCGCCGGGGAGCTGTTTTTT. Protein: CASSFVSLAGELFF.

The genes are TRBV20-1 and TRBJ2-1; D is unresolved. V lost 0 bases to trimming and J lost 2 bases, with 8 bases between them. From germline, CDR1 is DFQATT and CDR2 SNEGSKA (reference sequence). The CDR3 extends over 14 amino acids. This chain's CDR3 is CSARDLAAYNEQFF. The CDR3 DNA reads TGCAGTGCTAGAGATTTAGCCGCCTACAATGAGCAGTTCTTC.

The chain links TRBV25-1 to TRBJ2-2; 9 bases match TRBD2. Trimming removed 3 bases from V and 6 bases from J; junction bases left unmatched: 11. This CDR3 contains 17 residues. Germline CDR1 MGHDK, CDR2 SYGVNS. The DNA for the CDR3 is TGTGCCAGCAGTGAGGCTCGCGGGAGGGCCGCTGCCGGGGAGCTGTTTTTT. This translates into CASSEARGRAAAGELFF.

About this clonotype itself: A much more abundant neighbour one base away suggests this may be a read error. The V and J genes are TRBV24-1 and TRBJ2-2, with D unclear. There are 12 residues in the CDR3. The germline V gene encodes CDR1 KGHDR and CDR2 SFDVKD. Trimming shortened V by 7 bases and J by 6 bases, and 8 bases separated the two germline ends. This chain's CDR3 is CATSLQSGELFF. The CDR3 DNA sequence: TGTGCCACCAGCTTGCAGTCCGGGGAGCTGTTTTTT.

This clonotype was detected ten times or more. The chain couples TRBV28 to TRBJ1-4; tentative D call: TRBD1 (6 bases). Germline V gives CDR1 MDHEN, CDR2 SYDVKM. This CDR3 is 14 amino acids long. Trimming removed 5 bases at V and 11 bases at J, with 18 bases between. CDR3 sequence: CASSRPGHPRKLFF. The DNA of the CDR3 is TGTGCCAGCAGTCGTCCGGGACATCCTCGGAAACTGTTTTTT.

This clonotype was counted at least ten times. This sequence joins TRBV10-3 and TRBJ2-7; D uncertain. The CDR3 is 16 amino acids. Deletions cut 0 bases from V and 3 bases from J, with 15 bases between. Germline CDR1 ENHRY, CDR2 SYGVKD. DNA of the CDR3: TGTGCCATCAGTGAGTCTGGAAGCAGTAATTTCTACGAGCAGTACTTC. This gives the protein CAISESGSSNFYEQYF.